This T cell receptor (beta chain) stems from a study of CD8+CD57+ T cells in acquired aplastic anemia. General study results and limits: Patients had around 30 CD8+ CDR3 sequences in common with controls (the shared set). Researchers reported that CD8+ Simpson's diversity was not significantly different in patients versus controls.

The template for TCR beta VDJ and CDR3 sequence profiling was genomic DNA. TCRdb fed the reads into MiXCR, producing one record per CDR3 protein. Of about 180,000 distinct CDR3 sequences in the sample, more than 60% are singletons; the top ten hold approximately 40%. As for this clonotype: Its specificity is not known.

Patients sequenced had flow cytometry evidence of CD8+CD57+ cell expansion. Among the patients, none had received any therapy at the time of blood sampling. The CDR3 totals 15 residues. V lost 7 bases, J lost 3 bases, and 8 bases stayed unmatched. Germline V gene data show CDR1 as LNHDA and CDR2 as SQIVND (reference sequence). This sequence originates from a human donor with aplastic anemia. The sample taken for sequencing was sorted CD4+, CD8+, or CD8+CD57+ T cells (not recorded which) from PBMCs. V and J are TRBV19 and TRBJ2-2; TRBD1 agrees at 7 bases. The CDR3 DNA sequence: TGTGCCAGTAAAGGTGACAGGGTCGACACCGGGGAGCTGTTTTTT. Encoded protein: CASKGDRVDTGELFF. The variable domain in full, completed from reference TRBV19 and TRBJ2-2, reads DGGITQSPKYLFRKEGQNVTLSCEQNLNHDAMYWYRQDPGQGLRLIYYSQIVNDFQKGDIAEGYSVSREKKESFPLTVTSAQKNPTAFYLCASKGDRVDTGELFFGEGSRLTVL.